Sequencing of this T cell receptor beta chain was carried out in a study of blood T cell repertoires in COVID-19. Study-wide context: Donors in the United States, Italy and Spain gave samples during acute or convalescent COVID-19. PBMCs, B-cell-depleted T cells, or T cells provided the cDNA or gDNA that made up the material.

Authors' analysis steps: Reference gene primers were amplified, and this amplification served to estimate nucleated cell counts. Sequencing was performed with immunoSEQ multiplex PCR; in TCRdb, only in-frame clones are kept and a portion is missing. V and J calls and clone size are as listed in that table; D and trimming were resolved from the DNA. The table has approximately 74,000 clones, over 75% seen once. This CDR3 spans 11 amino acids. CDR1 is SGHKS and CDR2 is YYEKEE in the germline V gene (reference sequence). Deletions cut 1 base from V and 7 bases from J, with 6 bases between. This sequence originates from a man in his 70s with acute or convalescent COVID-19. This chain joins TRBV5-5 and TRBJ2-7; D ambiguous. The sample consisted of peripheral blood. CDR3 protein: CASSLLREQYF. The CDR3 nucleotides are TGTGCCAGCAGCTTGTTGCGGGAGCAGTACTTC.